The 22 T cell receptor beta chains given below trace back to one sample, sequenced in a study of OX40 agonist ivuxolimab in advanced cancers. Only in-frame clones appear in the TCRdb table, and some are missing; sequencing was by immunoSEQ multiplex PCR. This sample yields tens of thousands of clones, of which roughly 90% are seen a single time; 0.9% to 1.2% belongs to the top ten. Specimen: CD4+ or CD8+ T cells sorted from blood, collected in a trial of the OX40 agonist ivuxolimab. The receptors were gathered from an adult with an advanced solid tumor such as melanoma, head and neck, liver or kidney cancer.

Only one count was recorded for this clone. This chain links TRBV5-1 with TRBJ2-3; D might be TRBD2 (5 bases). V was cut by 3 bases and J by 1 base, with 12 bases left in between. The CDR3 spans 15 residues. From germline, CDR1 is SGHRS and CDR2 YFSETQ. CDR3 sequence: CASSSLGVGTDTQYF. CDR3 sequence (DNA): TGCGCCAGCAGCTCGCTCGGGGTTGGCACAGATACGCAGTATTTT.

This sequence joins TRBV19 and TRBJ2-3; the match to TRBD2 covers 7 bases. The germline V gene encodes CDR1 LNHDA and CDR2 SQIVND (reference sequence). V lost 2 bases to trimming and J lost 2 bases; unmatched junction nucleotides: 4. The CDR3 is 15 amino acids. As DNA, the CDR3 is TGTGCCAGTAGTATAAAGGCGGGAGACACAGATACGCAGTATTTT. Its translation is CASSIKAGDTDTQYF.

The table lists this clone with a few counts. The chain links TRBV20-1 to TRBJ2-5, with D uncertain. This CDR3 is 10 amino acids long. Germline CDR1 DFQATT, CDR2 SNEGSKA (reference sequence). The V end lost 2 bases, the J end lost 4 bases, and 2 bases lay between the germline ends. CDR3 in DNA: TGCAGTGCTAGAAGAGAGACCCAGTACTTC. This sequence encodes CSARRETQYF.

In DNA form, the CDR3 reads TGTGCCAGCACGGTTAACAATGAGCAGTTCTTC. Amino acids: CASTVNNEQFF. V usage is TRBV28 and J usage is TRBJ2-1; no clear D gene. The germline CDR1 and CDR2 sequences are MDHEN and SYDVKM. CDR3 length equals 11 residues. The V end lost 7 bases, the J end lost 5 bases, and 6 bases lay between the germline ends.

On this clone: The sample holds other DNA sequences that translate to the same CDR3. This chain joins TRBV5-1 and TRBJ2-1, with 10 bases matching TRBD2. There are 16 residues in the CDR3. V lost 4 bases, J lost 0 bases, and 4 bases stayed unmatched. Per germline, CDR1 SGHRS and CDR2 YFSETQ. The DNA of the CDR3 is TGCGCCAGCAGCAGGACTAGCGGAAGCTCCTACAATGAGCAGTTCTTC. Protein: CASSRTSGSSYNEQFF.

This clone was recorded only once. This chain links TRBV28 with TRBJ1-5, with D hard to call. CDR1 is MDHEN, CDR2 SYDVKM, per germline. CDR3 length equals 12 residues. The ends were cut back, 6 bases at V and 7 bases at J, with 10 bases in the middle. The chain's CDR3 is CASRNSGQPQHF. CDR3 sequence (DNA): TGTGCCAGCAGGAACTCCGGCCAGCCCCAGCATTTT.

The rearrangement uses TRBV7-3 and TRBJ2-3, with a weak D call TRBD2 (6 bases). Trimming stripped 4 bases from V and 0 bases from J, with 8 bases between. The CDR3 loop spans 14 amino acids. The germline CDR1 and CDR2 sequences are SGHTA and FQGTGA. The CDR3: CASSSSGSTDTQYF. In DNA, the CDR3 is TGTGCCAGCAGCTCCAGCGGGAGCACAGATACGCAGTATTTT. Full variable domain (outside the CDR3, taken from reference TRBV7-3 and TRBJ2-3): GAGVSQTPSNKVTEKGKYVELRCDPISGHTALYWYRQSLGQGPEFLIYFQGTGAADDSGLPNDRFFAVRPEGSVSTLKIQRTERGDSAVYLCASSSSGSTDTQYFGPGTRLTVL.

The chain employs TRBV28 and TRBJ2-7; D remains unclear. The CDR3 spans 15 residues. CDR1 and CDR2 from the germline V gene are MDHEN and SYDVKM. V lost 3 bases and J lost 0, with 12 bases in between. This CDR3 is CASSFVGPGSYEQYF. The CDR3 bases are TGTGCCAGCAGTTTTGTCGGGCCAGGCTCCTACGAGCAGTACTTC.

V usage is TRBV7-8 and J usage is TRBJ2-3, with 9 bases that match TRBD2. The V gene end was trimmed by 4 bases and the J gene end by 1 base; junction bases not matched to a gene: 21. Germline V gene lookup returns CDR1 SGHVS and CDR2 FQNEAQ. The CDR3 is made up of 21 amino acids. Written as DNA, the CDR3 is TGTGCCAGCAGCTCCCTCGGAGCAGCGGGAGGTACCTTTCTTGGCACAGATACGCAGTATTTT. It encodes CASSSLGAAGGTFLGTDTQYF.

This rearrangement joins TRBV9 to TRBJ2-5, with D possibly TRBD2 on 5 matching bases. Deletions cut 4 bases from V and 2 bases from J, with 12 bases between. Germline CDR1 is SGDLS and CDR2 is YYNGEE. The CDR3 sequence is 14 residues long. DNA for the CDR3: TGTGCCAGCAGCATCTTCGGCGGGCAAGAGACCCAGTACTTC. Its translation is CASSIFGGQETQYF.

Written as DNA, the CDR3 is TGCGCCAGCAGCCGCAGACTAGAGAGCAATCAGCCCCAGCATTTT. Its translation is CASSRRLESNQPQHF. The chain is built from TRBV4-1 and TRBJ1-5, with D uncertain. Per the germline V gene, CDR1 is MGHRA and CDR2 is YSYEKL. CDR3 length: 15 amino acids. Trimming shortened V by 4 bases and J by 1 base, and 11 bases separated the two germline ends.

The chain links TRBV19 to TRBJ2-2, with a tentative D call TRBD1 (6 bases). This CDR3 spans 14 amino acids. Trimming stripped 5 bases from V and 6 bases from J, with 13 bases between. The germline V gene encodes CDR1 LNHDA and CDR2 SQIVND (reference sequence). CDR3 loop: CASSVQGPPGELFF. CDR3 bases: TGTGCCAGTAGTGTTCAGGGGCCGCCCGGGGAGCTGTTTTTT. The whole variable domain, filled in from reference TRBV19 and TRBJ2-2, reads DGGITQSPKYLFRKEGQNVTLSCEQNLNHDAMYWYRQDPGQGLRLIYYSQIVNDFQKGDIAEGYSVSREKKESFPLTVTSAQKNPTAFYLCASSVQGPPGELFFGEGSRLTVL.

This chain joins TRBV7-9 and TRBJ2-3; possible D gene TRBD1, 6 bases. The CDR3 is 14 amino acids. Trimming removed 4 bases at V and 3 bases at J, with 11 bases between. Per germline, CDR1 SEHNR and CDR2 FQNEAQ (reference sequence). CDR3 in amino acids: CASSSGVGTDTQYF. CDR3 coding DNA: TGTGCCAGCAGCTCAGGGGTCGGTACAGATACGCAGTATTTT.

V usage is TRBV10-3 and J usage is TRBJ2-3, with D tentatively TRBD1 (5 bases). Germline CDR1 is ENHRY and CDR2 is SYGVKD. The CDR3 runs 16 residues. The V end lost 4 bases, the J end lost 2 bases, and 16 bases lay between the germline ends. CDR3 in amino acids: CAISVLSGFSTDTQYF. In nucleotides, the CDR3 is TGTGCCATCAGTGTACTATCAGGGTTTTCCACAGATACGCAGTATTTT.

The chain uses TRBV5-1 and TRBJ2-7; 8 nucleotides line up with TRBD1. The length of the CDR3 is 14 residues. The germline CDR1 and CDR2 sequences are SGHRS and YFSETQ. The ends lost 4 bases at V and 3 bases at J; junction bases unmatched: 6. The CDR3 DNA is TGCGCCAGCAGCCCGGGACAGGAGGTCTACGAGCAGTACTTC. Amino acids: CASSPGQEVYEQYF.

V gene TRBV28 combines with J gene TRBJ1-5; possibly TRBD1 for D (6 bases). The ends were cut back, 3 bases at V and 10 bases at J, with 16 bases in the middle. This CDR3 is 14 amino acids long. The germline CDR1 and CDR2 sequences are MDHEN and SYDVKM. CDR3 in amino acids: CASSLGQGLLPQHF. The CDR3 DNA sequence: TGTGCCAGCAGTTTGGGTCAGGGGCTGCTCCCCCAGCATTTT.

V gene TRBV19 combines with J gene TRBJ1-1; no clear D. Per germline, CDR1 LNHDA and CDR2 SQIVND (reference sequence). The ends were cut back, 4 bases at V and 6 bases at J, with 9 bases in the middle. The CDR3 consists of 12 residues. The CDR3 sequence is CASSRVVSEAFF. The CDR3 bases are TGTGCCAGTAGTAGGGTGGTATCTGAAGCTTTCTTT.

This clone is a singleton in its sample. The rearrangement uses TRBV9 and TRBJ2-2, with D unresolved. Trimming left V 5 bases short and J 9 bases short, with 8 bases between. In germline, CDR1 is SGDLS, CDR2 YYNGEE. The CDR3 extends over 11 amino acids. Here the CDR3 reads CASSRSRELFF. CDR3 DNA sequence: TGTGCCAGCAGTCGAAGCCGGGAGCTGTTTTTT.

The gene calls are TRBV28 and TRBJ1-5; D remains unclear. V lost 3 bases and J lost 6, with 9 bases in between. The germline gives CDR1 MDHEN, CDR2 SYDVKM. This CDR3 contains 13 residues. This CDR3 is CASSLALSQPQHF. DNA of the CDR3: TGTGCCAGCAGTTTGGCCTTAAGTCAGCCCCAGCATTTT.

The J gene is TRBJ2-5, the V gene TRBV7-2; no reliable D call. The CDR3 runs to 16 residues. Trimming took off 5 bases at V and 5 bases at J, with 21 bases between the two ends. Per the germline V gene, CDR1 is SGHTA and CDR2 is FQGNSA. The CDR3 is CASSPLKGGMGETQYF. The CDR3 region has the DNA TGTGCCAGCAGCCCACTGAAGGGTGGGATGGGGGAGACCCAGTACTTC.

This clone turned up a few times. The chain recombines TRBV28 with TRBJ1-5; 8 positions match TRBD1. The CDR3 extends over 15 amino acids. Germline values: CDR1 MDHEN, CDR2 SYDVKM. V was pared by 6 bases and J by 3 bases, with 7 bases of the junction left unmatched. CDR3 DNA: TGTGCCAGCAGGTCCCGGACAGGGTACAATCAGCCCCAGCATTTT. Residues: CASRSRTGYNQPQHF. The full variable domain, in which reference TRBV28 and TRBJ1-5 provide the parts outside the CDR3, is DVKVTQSSRYLVKRTGEKVFLECVQDMDHENMFWYRQDPGLGLRLIYFSYDVKMKEKGDIPEGYSVSREKKERFSLILESASTNQTSMYLCASRSRTGYNQPQHFGDGTRLSIL.

V is TRBV18 and J is TRBJ2-5, with a possible D match to TRBD2 (6 bases). Per the germline V gene, CDR1 is KGHSH and CDR2 is LQKENI. The V end was cut by 2 bases, the J end by 4 bases, with 11 bases between. The CDR3 contains 14 residues. CDR3 protein: CASSPITGGETQYF. The CDR3 DNA is TGTGCCAGCTCACCAATAACCGGGGGAGAGACCCAGTACTTC.